This TCR beta chain was captured by sequencing in a study of Graves' ophthalmopathy and Graves' hyperthyroidism (dated by TCRdb to between 2018 and 2020). In the study overall: Stable hyperthyroidism was defined as no progression to ophthalmopathy within 18 months of follow-up. The study used signatures of the TCR beta repertoire to tell Graves' ophthalmopathy apart from Graves' hyperthyroidism and to predict which patients would progress to ophthalmopathy. In total, 135 blood samples were TCR-sequenced: under 45 ophthalmopathy, 75 hyperthyroidism and about 17 hyperthyroidism-to-ophthalmopathy patients. To explore V-J signatures that distinguish ophthalmopathy from hyperthyroidism, a discovery set of 100 patients was enrolled, made up of more than 40 with ophthalmopathy and 57 with stable hyperthyroidism. An independent validation cohort comprised 18 hyperthyroidism patients and 15 to 17 patients who later progressed from hyperthyroidism to ophthalmopathy. In a handful of hyperthyroidism patients, the T-cell repertoire of thyroid tissue was compared with the T-cell repertoire of blood. Following sample collection, hyperthyroidism patients were given methimazole at a starting dose of 30 mg daily, and ophthalmopathy patients were given high-dose intravenous methylprednisolone.

Hyperthyroidism patients were newly diagnosed, with disease duration under 2 months, and aged 18 to 65 years. Patients with other autoimmune diseases, uncontrolled infections, pregnancy or lactation were excluded. Diagnosis relied on clinical symptoms, serum thyroxine, TRAb, thyroid ultrasound and orbital computed tomography. Total RNA was extracted with Trizol reagent and quality-checked on an Agilent 2100 Bioanalyzer. For repertoire sequencing, the TCR beta CDR3 regions were amplified from RNA transcripts. The first round was an RT-PCR using HTBI primers with the Qiagen OneStep RT-PCR kit, and this first round was followed by a second-round multiplex PCR, then size selection and purification. Libraries were sequenced on an Illumina HiSeq2000 using paired-end 100 bp reads. As for how the authors treated the data: Reads were processed with SOAPnuke, discarding reads with adapters, uncalled bases, mean Phred below 15, or no exact constant-primer or identifier match. COPE v1.2.5 was used to merge high-quality paired reads. Clonotypes were defined as unique nucleotide sequences and were aligned to IMGT TRB V, D and J references using MiTCR v1.1. Analysis was restricted to V-J combinations with a frequency above 0.0001, which covered 98% to 99.2% of repertoires. For each V-J combination, a TCR clonal expansion and chaos score was defined as the ratio of F50 clonal expansion to chaos observed in the TCRdist matrix. Welch's t-statistics and random forest were used to reduce features to approximately 13 V-J combinations, which were fed into a naive Bayes classifier. Thyroid-blood repertoire similarity was quantified with the Morisita-Horn index. TCRdb handled the public reads itself, with Q25 trimming in fastp and clone calling in MiXCR, and kept productive beta chains. Identical CDR3 protein sequences are pooled into one entry, listed with their most common genes and DNA. These V and J calls are TCRdb output, not the study's own analysis. For this sample the table gives around 590,000 distinct CDR3 sequences, of which 35% to 45% were detected only once. The ten top clones hold about 4.1% of the sample.

To note about this clonotype: What antigen it recognizes has not been identified. No quality values exist for individual bases; no much larger clone is one base distant.

General study outcomes and caveats: In validation, the model predicted ophthalmopathy progression with roughly 68% sensitivity and less than 80% specificity; some 13 predicted patients were CT-confirmed with GO in a median of about 7.1 months. Sample size was not statistically predetermined, and group allocation was not concealed from the investigators. Among expanded thyroid clonotypes with frequency above 0.001, most also showed up in blood, which suggests that blood repertoires may reflect the thyroid immune response. In cross-validation, the 13-signature model distinguished ophthalmopathy from stable hyperthyroidism with about 88% sensitivity and roughly 81% specificity, and in the test set the corresponding values were roughly 80% and 76%.

Including cysteine and phenylalanine, the CDR3 has 13 amino acids. The only DNA kept is the CDR3, 39 bases in frame from the first base. For CDR1 and CDR2, the germline V gene lists ENHRY and SYGVKD. V was cut back by 8 bases and J by 1 base, leaving a gap of 10 bases between them. This clonotype was sampled from an adult man with Graves' hyperthyroidism. The rearrangement joined TRBV10-3 to TRBJ2-3; 5 matching bases give a weak D call of TRBD2. What was sequenced was peripheral blood or thyroid tissue (not recorded which). The DNA reads TGTGCCATCCAAGCGGATCGCACAGATACGCAGTATTTT. Its coded protein is CAIQADRTDTQYF.